This TCR beta chain was identified during a study of tumor-infiltrating lymphocytes in primary liver carcinoma. Study-level results: Only about 7.5-24% of top clones appeared in all five tumor regions.

Both RNA and DNA were isolated together from around 20-30 mg of bulk tissue that had not been sorted. Details on this clonotype: Its target is unknown. The conserved phenylalanine or tryptophan normally closing the CDR3 is absent here, so this likely arose from a read error.

Priming with a constant-region primer yielded TCR beta cDNA from 450 to 600 ng total RNA. Slightly modified ARM-PCR, run as three nested multiplex PCR rounds, produced the TCR beta libraries. TCRdb re-called the multiplex PCR reads with MiXCR, one entry per CDR3 protein. The sample carries some 64,000 distinct CDR3 sequences, around 69% recorded once. The sequence was collected from a man aged 35 to 55 with primary liver carcinoma and hepatitis B virus infection. Sequencing was done on a sample of liver tumor tissue from sampling region 4. Regarding subset: tumor region T4, right-lateral pole.

In nucleotides, the CDR3 is TGCAGCGTCGCCCTTTGGGACACCTCCTATGAGCAGTACATC. This translates into CSVALWDTSYEQYI. The genes are TRBV29-1 and TRBJ2-7; perhaps TRBD1 as D (6 bases). Germline V gene sequence: CDR1 SQVTM, CDR2 ANQGSEA. This CDR3 is 14 amino acids long.